This TCR beta chain was retrieved from a study of blood T cells in healthy people across ages. Study-level results: Per million T cells, the diversity of TCR beta decreased roughly linearly as age advanced. When set beside aged donors, long-lived donors presented more naive CD4+ cells and higher diversity. The study regarded diversity estimates from one million T cells as underestimates.

This clonotype was seen repeatedly, ten times or more. Its specificity is unknown. Using a J-beta primer mix together with a sample-barcoded 5' primer, a second PCR was run for about 6 to 11 cycles. Tags on each cDNA molecule came from a template-switch adaptor with 12 random nucleotides. MiXCR was run by TCRdb on the 5' RACE reads, yielding one entry per CDR3 protein. The table lists around 320,000 distinct CDR3 sequences, 25% to 30% of them singletons. Looked up from germline, CDR1 is SGHRS and CDR2 is YFSETQ. The CDR3 has 12 amino acids. Material for sequencing was blood. The clonotype was recovered from a woman in her 70s in good health. This rearrangement joins TRBV5-1 to TRBJ2-5; 8 bases align to TRBD1. The J call may be incorrect, as the DNA end agrees better with TRBJ2-7. CDR3 loop: CASRTGTYEQYF. The CDR3 DNA sequence: TGCGCCAGCCGGACAGGGACCTACGAGCAGTACTTC.